This T cell receptor (beta chain) was identified in a study of Ad26.COV2.S vaccination and SARS-CoV-2 variants. CDR3 length: 15 amino acids. Trimming left V 2 bases short and J 4 bases short, with 13 bases between. CDR1 and CDR2 from the germline V gene are KGHDR and SFDVKD. Broader study findings: The placebo group had lower spike-specific TCR breadth than the vaccine recipients did.

Generated by immunoSEQ multiplex PCR, the TCRdb table keeps only in-frame clones and is missing some. The sample lists hundreds of thousands of clones, 70% to 90% occurring once. A remark on this clone: Its antigen is still unknown.

Indicated treatment: approximately 18 received Ad26.COV2.S at low or high dose, single or two shots; 5 received placebo; per-sample allocation not given. Day 63 after the first injection of vaccine or placebo was the sampling time. This specimen was peripheral blood, taken in a trial of Ad26.COV2.S vaccine versus placebo. This TCR came from a person aged 18 to 65 who received the Ad26.COV2.S COVID-19 vaccine or a placebo. The gene calls are TRBV24-1 and TRBJ2-5; D might be TRBD1 (7 bases). CDR3 sequence (DNA): TGTGCCACCAGTGATTCTAAGCAGGGGGGAGAGACCCAGTACTTC. It specifies CATSDSKQGGETQYF.